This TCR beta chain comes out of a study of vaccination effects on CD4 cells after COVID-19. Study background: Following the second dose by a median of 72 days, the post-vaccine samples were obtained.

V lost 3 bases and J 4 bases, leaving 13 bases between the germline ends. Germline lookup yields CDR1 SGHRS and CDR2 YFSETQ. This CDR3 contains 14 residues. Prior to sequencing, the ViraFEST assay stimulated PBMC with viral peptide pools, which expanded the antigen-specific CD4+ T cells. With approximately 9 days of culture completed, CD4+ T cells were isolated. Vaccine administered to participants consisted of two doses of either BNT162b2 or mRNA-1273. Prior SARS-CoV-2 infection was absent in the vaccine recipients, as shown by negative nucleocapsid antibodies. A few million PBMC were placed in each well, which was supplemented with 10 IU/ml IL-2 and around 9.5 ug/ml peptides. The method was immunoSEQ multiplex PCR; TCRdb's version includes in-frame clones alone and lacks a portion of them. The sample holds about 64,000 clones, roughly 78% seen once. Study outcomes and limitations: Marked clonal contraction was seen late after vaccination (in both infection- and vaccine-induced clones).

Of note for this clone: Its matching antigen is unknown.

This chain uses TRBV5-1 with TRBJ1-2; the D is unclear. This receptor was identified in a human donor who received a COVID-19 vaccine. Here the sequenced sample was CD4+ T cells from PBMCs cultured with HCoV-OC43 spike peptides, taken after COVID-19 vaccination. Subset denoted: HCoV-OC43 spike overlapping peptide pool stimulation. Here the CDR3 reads CASSYQRGGYGYTF. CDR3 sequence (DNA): TGCGCCAGCAGCTACCAGCGCGGCGGCTATGGCTACACCTTC.